The next 32 T cell receptor beta chains were all read from a single sample in a study of T cell repertoires in cytomegalovirus infection. MiXCR was run by TCRdb on the reads, yielding one entry per CDR3 protein. The sample lists roughly 500,000 distinct CDR3 sequences, approximately 11% seen once, with 10% in the top ten. Input material: PBMCs. The receptors were gathered from a human donor in good health (CMV status not recorded). Some clones in this sample may be carry-over from other donors' samples.

The rearrangement links TRBV7-2 to TRBJ2-1; TRBD1 matches at 7 bases. Losses at the gene ends were 3 bases for V and 4 bases for J; bases not matched to a gene: 6. CDR3 length: 15 residues. From germline, CDR1 is SGHTA and CDR2 FQGNSA. In nucleotides, the CDR3 is TGTGCCAGCAGCTTGGGACAGACCGGGTACAATGAGCAGTTCTTC. Its translation: CASSLGQTGYNEQFF.

Ten or more counts support this clonotype. The rearrangement joins TRBV5-1 to TRBJ1-2, with D possibly TRBD1 on 6 matching bases. Between the trimmed V and J ends, which lost 5 bases and 2 bases, there was a span of 10 bases. Looked up from germline, CDR1 is SGHRS and CDR2 is YFSETQ. This CDR3 is built from 13 residues. In DNA, the CDR3 is TGCGCCAGCAGAGGGACACTGAACTATGGCTACACCTTC. Translated: CASRGTLNYGYTF.

This clonotype has ten or more counts. J is TRBJ2-3 and V is TRBV7-9; D unresolved. The CDR3 runs 12 residues. Deletions cut 5 bases from V and 5 bases from J, with 8 bases between. Germline loops: CDR1 SEHNR, CDR2 FQNEAQ (reference sequence). CDR3 in DNA: TGTGCCAGCAGCACATTCCGAGATACGCAGTATTTT. It encodes CASSTFRDTQYF.

The CDR3 region has the DNA TGCGCCAGCAGCCCGCGGGGTGCTAGCGGAGCCTACGAGCAGTACTTC. It yields the protein CASSPRGASGAYEQYF. The genes are TRBV4-1 and TRBJ2-7, with 7 bases identical to TRBD2. The germline CDR1 and CDR2 sequences are MGHRA and YSYEKL. Trimming took 4 bases from V and 2 from J; bases not matched to a gene: 11. The CDR3 spans 16 residues.

This clonotype was seen more than once but under ten times. V and J are TRBV27 and TRBJ2-7; a weak D match, TRBD2 (6 bases). CDR1 is MNHEY, CDR2 SMNVEV, per germline (reference sequence). Trimming stripped 2 bases from V and 4 bases from J, with 12 bases between. The CDR3 has 14 amino acids. This CDR3 is CASSLGGDEYEQYF. The CDR3 DNA reads TGTGCCAGCAGTTTAGGCGGGGACGAGTACGAGCAGTACTTC.

A few counts support this clonotype. The DNA for the CDR3 is TGTGCCAGCAGTCCCGTAGGGATTCAGCAGTACTTC. It translates to CASSPVGIQQYF. V gene TRBV28 combines with J gene TRBJ2-7; D gene unclear. Germline V gives CDR1 MDHEN, CDR2 SYDVKM. V dropped 5 bases and J dropped 8 bases, with 13 bases sitting between them. CDR3 length: 12 amino acids.

The chain combines TRBV4-2 with TRBJ2-2; TRBD2 matches 8 bases. Trimming removed 5 bases from V and 2 bases from J; junction bases left unmatched: 4. The germline V gene has CDR1 LGHNA and CDR2 YNFKEQ. This CDR3 is 15 amino acids long. CDR3 nucleotides: TGTGCCAGCAGCGTCAGCGGGGGAAACACCGGGGAGCTGTTTTTT. The encoded protein is CASSVSGGNTGELFF.

This clonotype was found many times. This chain links TRBV4-2 with TRBJ2-2; 9 bases fit TRBD1. This CDR3 is built from 18 residues. Germline CDR1 is LGHNA and CDR2 is YNFKEQ. With 6 bases clipped from V and 1 base from J, the junction kept 12 bases outside the gene matches. The CDR3 region has the DNA TGTGCCAGCAGTCCCGGTCTCGGGACAGGGATGAACACCGGGGAGCTGTTTTTT. Translated, it gives CASSPGLGTGMNTGELFF.

This clonotype came up many times. The V call is TRBV7-2, the J call TRBJ2-2; TRBD2 aligns across 9 bases. The CDR3 sequence is 16 residues long. The ends lost 5 bases at V and 4 bases at J; junction bases unmatched: 8. CDR1 and CDR2 (germline): SGHTA, FQGNSA. The CDR3, as DNA: TGTGCCAGCAGCCCCGGGGGAGCGGGGGGCACCGGGGAGCTGTTTTTT. Its translation is CASSPGGAGGTGELFF.

The chain has TRBV5-1 and TRBJ1-1; the D is unclear. The CDR3 is made up of 12 amino acids. Germline V gene data show CDR1 as SGHRS and CDR2 as YFSETQ. With 4 bases removed from V and 3 bases from J, the gap between germline ends came to 7 bases. Here the CDR3 DNA reads TGCGCCAGCAGCGCTACGGACACTGAAGCTTTCTTT. Its translation is CASSATDTEAFF.

This clonotype was observed a few times. This chain links TRBV3-1 with TRBJ2-1; D is possibly TRBD2 (6 bases). The CDR3 sequence is 20 residues long. Germline lookup yields CDR1 LGHDT and CDR2 YNNKEL (reference sequence). V was cut by 3 bases and J by 0 bases, with 24 bases left in between. CDR3 amino acids: CASSHIGRDFRLSSYNEQFF. The CDR3 coding sequence is TGTGCCAGCAGCCATATCGGCCGGGACTTCCGACTCAGCTCCTACAATGAGCAGTTCTTC.

The table lists this clonotype with a few counts. The chain employs TRBV19 and TRBJ2-7; no clear D. Trimming cost V 5 bases and J 0 bases, with 14 bases left between them. The germline V gene has CDR1 LNHDA and CDR2 SQIVND (reference sequence). The CDR3 consists of 15 residues. In nucleotides, the CDR3 is TGTGCCAGTAGTCCCTCCTCGCGAACCTCCTACGAGCAGTACTTC. Encoded protein: CASSPSSRTSYEQYF.

The table lists this clonotype with many counts. V usage is TRBV28 and J usage is TRBJ2-1; TRBD1 matches at 11 bases. With 4 bases clipped from V and 6 bases from J, the junction kept 8 bases outside the gene matches. The length of the CDR3 is 16 residues. Looked up from germline, CDR1 is MDHEN and CDR2 is SYDVKM. The chain's CDR3 is CASSSPGQGAGNEQFF. CDR3 bases: TGTGCCAGCAGTTCCCCCGGACAGGGGGCTGGCAATGAGCAGTTCTTC.

This clonotype was picked up many times. The chain employs TRBV10-3 and TRBJ1-1, with a weak D call TRBD1 (6 bases). V shed 11 bases and J shed 4 bases, with 20 bases lying between them. Germline V gene lookup returns CDR1 ENHRY and CDR2 SYGVKD. The CDR3 consists of 14 residues. CDR3 in amino acids: CAVAGTQGGTEAFF. The CDR3 nucleotides read TGTGCCGTCGCCGGGACCCAAGGGGGCACTGAAGCTTTCTTT.

In its sample, this clonotype was seen many times. The V gene is TRBV7-9, the J gene TRBJ1-2; D gene ambiguous. CDR3 size: 13 residues. Per germline, CDR1 SEHNR and CDR2 FQNEAQ (reference sequence). Trimming cost V 3 bases and J 8 bases, with 13 bases left between them. This chain's CDR3 is CASSFRGDQGYTF. In DNA form, the CDR3 reads TGTGCCAGCAGCTTTCGCGGGGATCAGGGCTACACCTTC.

This clonotype was seen a handful of times. This chain joins TRBV25-1 and TRBJ2-1; 13 bases map to TRBD2. Germline lookup yields CDR1 MGHDK and CDR2 SYGVNS. Unmatched junction bases numbered 9, after V lost 6 bases and J lost 7 bases. The CDR3 sequence is 16 residues long. CDR3 sequence (DNA): TGTGCCAGCAGGCAGACCGGGACTAGCGGGAAGAATGAGCAGTTCTTC. Its protein product is CASRQTGTSGKNEQFF.

This clonotype was picked up many times. The chain links TRBV14 to TRBJ1-6; possibly TRBD1 for D (6 bases). The CDR3 is made up of 15 amino acids. The germline V and J ends were trimmed by 1 base and 10 bases, with 14 bases remaining between them. CDR1 and CDR2 from the germline V gene are SGHDN and FVKESK. The CDR3 nucleotides are TGTGCCAGCAGCCAAGCCTCAGGGGCAAACTCACCCCTCCACTTT. Encoded protein: CASSQASGANSPLHF.

This clonotype has more than one count but fewer than ten. The chain joins TRBV3-1 to TRBJ1-2; tentatively, D is TRBD1 (5 bases). The CDR3 loop spans 12 amino acids. Trimming took off 6 bases at V and 6 bases at J, with 11 bases between the two ends. The germline V gene encodes CDR1 LGHDT and CDR2 YNNKEL (reference sequence). This CDR3 is CASSQGENGYTF. For the CDR3, the DNA is TGTGCCAGCAGTCAGGGTGAGAATGGCTACACCTTC.

Only a few counts were recorded for this clonotype. This chain links TRBV5-1 with TRBJ2-7; the match to TRBD2 covers 9 bases. Germline V gene sequence: CDR1 SGHRS, CDR2 YFSETQ. The ends lost 3 bases at V and 2 bases at J; junction bases unmatched: 6. This CDR3 contains 15 residues. The CDR3 region is CASSSTSGITYEQYF. The CDR3 DNA sequence: TGCGCCAGCAGCTCGACTAGCGGTATCACCTACGAGCAGTACTTC.

This clonotype was detected many times. The chain has TRBV11-1 and TRBJ2-7; maybe TRBD1 (6 bases). Trimming cost V 3 bases and J 4 bases, with 19 bases left between them. This CDR3 contains 16 residues. Germline values: CDR1 SGHAT, CDR2 FQDESV (reference sequence). CDR3 sequence: CASSFRGEVTVYEQYF. CDR3 DNA sequence: TGTGCCAGCAGCTTCAGGGGAGAAGTTACAGTTTACGAGCAGTACTTC.

CDR3 sequence: CASRKTSGVLQETQYF. Here the CDR3 DNA reads TGTGCCAGCAGAAAGACTAGCGGGGTGCTCCAAGAGACCCAGTACTTC. V gene TRBV27 combines with J gene TRBJ2-5, with 11 bases fitting TRBD2. V was pared by 6 bases and J by 1 base, with 7 bases of the junction left unmatched. The CDR3 contains 16 residues. In germline, CDR1 is MNHEY, CDR2 SMNVEV (reference sequence).

The chain carries TRBV7-9 and TRBJ1-6; no clear D. Trimming removed 3 bases at V and 7 bases at J, with 10 bases between. The germline gives CDR1 SEHNR, CDR2 FQNEAQ (reference sequence). The CDR3 covers 14 residues. CDR3 bases: TGTGCCAGCAGCTTGGGTGGTATGAATTCACCCCTCCACTTT. It is translated as CASSLGGMNSPLHF.

This clonotype appeared many times. The chain employs TRBV4-1 and TRBJ2-6; a weak D match, TRBD2 (6 bases). CDR1 MGHRA and CDR2 YSYEKL come from the germline V gene. There are 18 residues in the CDR3. With 1 base removed from V and 0 bases from J, the gap between germline ends came to 13 bases. The CDR3 nucleotides read TGCGCCAGCAGCCAAGTGAGGCGGGGCTTCTCTGGGGCCAACGTCCTGACTTTC. Translated, it gives CASSQVRRGFSGANVLTF.

This clonotype was seen a few times. The chain carries TRBV28 and TRBJ2-7; TRBD2 agrees at 7 bases. CDR3 length: 15 residues. Germline values: CDR1 MDHEN, CDR2 SYDVKM. Germline trimming cut 3 bases from V and 2 bases from J; bases unmatched to any gene: 7. CDR3 DNA sequence: TGTGCCAGCAGTTTTGTGTCTAGCGGAGCCTACGAGCAGTACTTC. This translates into CASSFVSSGAYEQYF.

As DNA, the CDR3 is TGTGCCAGCAGCCAAGCGTATGGGAGCCGCGAGCAGTACTTC. Translating gives CASSQAYGSREQYF. The chain employs TRBV3-1 and TRBJ2-7; tentatively, D is TRBD2 (5 bases). The germline gives CDR1 LGHDT, CDR2 YNNKEL (reference sequence). The CDR3 consists of 14 residues. V lost 1 base, J lost 6 bases, and 13 bases lay in between.

The V gene is TRBV7-9, the J gene TRBJ2-7; the D gene is possibly TRBD2 (7 bases). V lost 3 bases, J lost 0 bases, and 9 bases lay in between. The germline CDR1 and CDR2 sequences are SEHNR and FQNEAQ (reference sequence). This CDR3 spans 14 amino acids. As DNA, the CDR3 is TGTGCCAGCAGCTTGGGGGGGCTCTCCTACGAGCAGTACTTC. This sequence encodes CASSLGGLSYEQYF.

For this clonotype: A much larger clone is a single base away; this may be a read error. The J gene is TRBJ1-1, the V gene TRBV7-3, with D maybe TRBD1 (5 bases). V dropped 3 bases and J dropped 2 bases, with 10 bases sitting between them. CDR3 size: 14 residues. CDR1 and CDR2 (germline): SGHTA, FQGTGA. The CDR3 loop is CASSFKGRNTEAFF. The CDR3 DNA sequence: TGTGCCAGCAGCTTTAAGGGGCGAAACACTGAAGCTTTCTTT.

The V and J genes are TRBV18 and TRBJ1-5, with D possibly being TRBD1 (5 bases). The CDR3 consists of 15 residues. V was clipped by 2 bases and J by 5 bases, with 13 bases between them. Germline V gene lookup returns CDR1 KGHSH and CDR2 LQKENI. The CDR3 here is CASSPMEGSHQPQHF. The CDR3 coding sequence is TGTGCCAGCTCACCAATGGAGGGGAGTCATCAGCCCCAGCATTTT. Filled out from reference TRBV18 and TRBJ1-5, the complete variable domain reads NAGVMQNPRHLVRRRGQEARLRCSPMKGHSHVYWYRQLPEEGLKFMVYLQKENIIDESGMPKERFSAEFPKEGPSILRIQQVVRGDSAAYFCASSPMEGSHQPQHFGDGTRLSIL.

The chain couples TRBV15 to TRBJ1-2; D unresolved. Germline CDR1 LNHNV, CDR2 YYDKDF (reference sequence). V lost 0 bases to trimming and J lost 6 bases, with 11 bases between them. This CDR3 contains 14 residues. This CDR3 is CATSRERQNDGYTF. CDR3 in DNA: TGTGCCACCAGCAGAGAGAGGCAGAATGATGGCTACACCTTC.

This chain links TRBV11-3 with TRBJ2-1; 9 bases align to TRBD2. This CDR3 comprises 17 residues. V was pared by 0 bases and J by 7 bases, with 10 bases of the junction left unmatched. Germline values: CDR1 SGHNT, CDR2 YENEEA. Here the CDR3 DNA reads TGTGCCAGCAGCTTAGAGTGGCGGGGGGGCCAGGCGAATGAGCAGTTCTTC. Amino acids: CASSLEWRGGQANEQFF.

This clonotype has a count of ten or more. The V call is TRBV6-1, the J call TRBJ2-7, with TRBD1 matching over 10 bases. The CDR3 length is 15 residues. The junction had 11 bases not matched to a gene; V was cut back by 6 bases and J by 6 bases. In germline, CDR1 is MNHNS, CDR2 SASEGT. CDR3 loop: CASSSGGQGRVEQYF. CDR3 nucleotides: TGTGCCAGCAGCTCGGGGGGACAGGGGAGGGTCGAGCAGTACTTC.

This clonotype was seen repeatedly, ten times or more. The V and J genes are TRBV7-8 and TRBJ1-4; 11 bases are a match to TRBD1. The CDR3 totals 16 residues. Germline CDR1 is SGHVS and CDR2 is FQNEAQ. Trimming cost V 5 bases and J 0 bases; bases outside gene matches: 2. The CDR3 nucleotides are TGTGCCAGCAGCCCGGGACAGGGGGCAACTAATGAAAAACTGTTTTTT. It specifies CASSPGQGATNEKLFF.